The 21 T cell receptor beta chains in this list originate from one sample, sequenced in a study of blood T cell repertoires in COVID-19. The table came from immunoSEQ multiplex PCR; TCRdb's copy has only in-frame clones and leaves some out. This sample has 150,000 or so clones, with around three quarters found just once. Sequences were obtained from peripheral blood. These receptors all stem from a man older than 75 with acute or convalescent COVID-19.

J is TRBJ2-7 and V is TRBV11-3; D not certain. The CDR3 sequence is 13 residues long. Germline V gene data show CDR1 as SGHNT and CDR2 as YENEEA. Trimming left V 3 bases short and J 0 bases short, with 6 bases between. CDR3 nucleotides: TGTGCCAGCAGCTTCGACAACTCCTACGAGCAGTACGTC. Residues: CASSFDNSYEQYV.

The chain links TRBV19 to TRBJ2-5; 10 positions agree with TRBD2. CDR1 is LNHDA, CDR2 SQIVND, per germline (reference sequence). CDR3 size: 17 residues. J was trimmed by 2 bases and V by 6 bases; bases with no gene match: 12. Written as DNA, the CDR3 is TGTGCCAGTAGCAGAGCGGGGGGGCTCGAGCTACAAGAGACCCAGTACTTC. Translated: CASSRAGGLELQETQYF.

A few counts support this clone. CDR3 amino acids: CASSPSSGQGENEKLFF. CDR3 bases: TGTGCCAGCTCACCGTCTTCGGGACAGGGTGAGAATGAAAAACTGTTTTTT. The chain recombines TRBV18 with TRBJ1-4; 9 nucleotides agree with TRBD1. This CDR3 contains 17 residues. From germline, CDR1 is KGHSH and CDR2 LQKENI. The trim removed 3 bases at V and 5 bases at J, leaving 10 bases unmatched.

The chain joins TRBV5-1 to TRBJ2-3; no definite D call. V was shortened by 4 bases and J by 1 base, with 10 bases between the two germline ends. The CDR3 runs 14 residues. CDR1 is SGHRS, CDR2 YFSETQ, per germline. The CDR3 DNA is TGCGCCAGCAGCCTCGGGTGGGGCACAGATACGCAGTATTTT. Translating gives CASSLGWGTDTQYF.

The genes are TRBV19 and TRBJ2-1; a weak D match, TRBD1 (6 bases). V was shortened by 6 bases and J by 4 bases, with 13 bases between the two germline ends. In germline, CDR1 is LNHDA, CDR2 SQIVND (reference sequence). The CDR3 consists of 14 residues. The CDR3 coding sequence is TGTGCCAGTAGCGGGCCAAGGGGGTACAATGAGCAGTTCTTC. Its translation: CASSGPRGYNEQFF.

The chain recombines TRBV14 with TRBJ2-7; 7 bases are a match to TRBD1. V lost 2 bases, J lost 1 base, and 5 bases stayed unmatched. This CDR3 is 15 amino acids long. Germline lookup yields CDR1 SGHDN and CDR2 FVKESK. CDR3 coding DNA: TGTGCCAGCAGCCAAAGGCTGGGACAGTCCTACGAGCAGTACTTC. Encoded protein: CASSQRLGQSYEQYF.

This rearrangement joins TRBV12-5 to TRBJ2-1; 7 bases line up with TRBD2. Per germline, CDR1 LGHNT and CDR2 FRNRAP. V lost 5 bases and J lost 3; bases outside the gene matches: 1. The CDR3 covers 13 residues. This CDR3 reads CASGGGGYNEQFF. The CDR3 DNA reads TGTGCTAGTGGTGGCGGGGGCTACAATGAGCAGTTCTTC.

The rearrangement links TRBV11-2 to TRBJ2-1; TRBD2 is a possible D gene (5 bases). This CDR3 has 16 residues. Germline-derived CDR1 and CDR2 are SGHAT and FQNNGV. The V end was cut by 7 bases, the J end by 5 bases, with 21 bases between. This chain's CDR3 is CASNRPLQLGNNEQFF. The CDR3, as DNA: TGTGCCAGCAATAGACCTCTACAGCTCGGGAACAATGAGCAGTTCTTC.

This clone has only one observation. The chain is built from TRBV7-2 and TRBJ2-5, with 11 bases lining up with TRBD2. This CDR3 has 16 residues. The trim removed 5 bases at V and 4 bases at J, leaving 9 bases unmatched. Germline-derived CDR1 and CDR2 are SGHTA and FQGNSA. The CDR3 protein is CASSVGSGGGGETQYF. The DNA of the CDR3 is TGTGCCAGCAGCGTCGGTAGCGGGGGGGGAGGAGAGACCCAGTACTTC. Filled out from reference TRBV7-2 and TRBJ2-5, the complete variable domain reads GAGVSQSPSNKVTEKGKDVELRCDPISGHTALYWYRQSLGQGLEFLIYFQGNSAPDKSGLPSDRFSAERTGGSVSTLTIQRTQQEDSAVYLCASSVGSGGGGETQYFGPGTRLLVL.

In its sample, this clone was seen once. This chain uses TRBV5-1 with TRBJ2-2; D not resolved. The CDR3 totals 14 residues. The germline V gene encodes CDR1 SGHRS and CDR2 YFSETQ. Trimming took off 4 bases at V and 4 bases at J, with 11 bases between the two ends. The CDR3 is CASSGATRTGELFF. In DNA form, the CDR3 reads TGCGCCAGCAGCGGAGCAACACGCACCGGGGAGCTGTTTTTT.

The chain has TRBV13 and TRBJ2-7; a weak D match, TRBD2 (5 bases). This CDR3 has 16 residues. The V and J ends lost 5 bases and 2 bases respectively, with 19 bases between them. The germline V gene encodes CDR1 PRHDT and CDR2 FYEKMQ (reference sequence). CDR3 protein: CASSHMERGPPYEQYF. The CDR3 DNA reads TGTGCCAGCAGCCATATGGAGCGAGGGCCCCCCTACGAGCAGTACTTC.

This chain joins TRBV19 and TRBJ1-6, with D possibly matching TRBD1 (5 bases). V was shortened by 10 bases and J by 1 base, with 17 bases between the two germline ends. The CDR3 has 16 residues. CDR1 is LNHDA, CDR2 SQIVND, per germline (reference sequence). CDR3 residues: CATTTQGGSYNSPLHF. The CDR3 DNA is TGTGCCACCACTACCCAGGGAGGATCCTATAATTCACCCCTCCACTTT.

The rearrangement joins TRBV7-2 to TRBJ1-1; a weak D match, TRBD1 (6 bases). Looked up from germline, CDR1 is SGHTA and CDR2 is FQGNSA. The CDR3 is 15 amino acids. The V end was cut by 5 bases, the J end by 6 bases, with 19 bases between. The CDR3 sequence is CASSRNTGLGAEAFF. The CDR3 region has the DNA TGTGCCAGCAGCAGAAACACAGGGCTGGGGGCTGAAGCTTTCTTT. Based on the CDR3 plus reference TRBV7-2 and TRBJ1-1, the full variable domain is GAGVSQSPSNKVTEKGKDVELRCDPISGHTALYWYRQSLGQGLEFLIYFQGNSAPDKSGLPSDRFSAERTGGSVSTLTIQRTQQEDSAVYLCASSRNTGLGAEAFFGQGTRLTVV.

The gene calls are TRBV7-3 and TRBJ1-2, with 7 bases matching TRBD1. The J segment lost 2 bases and the V segment lost 4 bases, leaving 1 base of the junction unmatched. CDR1 SGHTA and CDR2 FQGTGA come from the germline V gene. The CDR3 has 13 residues. CDR3 nucleotides: TGTGCCAGCAGCTGGGACAGAAACTATGGCTACACCTTC. Amino acids: CASSWDRNYGYTF.

The chain combines TRBV5-4 with TRBJ2-7; the match to TRBD2 covers 9 bases. The CDR3 is 15 amino acids. The junction had 3 bases not matched to a gene; V was cut back by 0 bases and J by 2 bases. CDR1 and CDR2 (germline): SGHNT, YYREEE (reference sequence). CDR3 residues: CASSLGGGGTYEQYF. The CDR3 bases are TGTGCCAGCAGCTTGGGCGGGGGGGGAACCTACGAGCAGTACTTC.

This clone was recorded a few times. The chain employs TRBV19 and TRBJ2-2; TRBD1 aligns across 9 bases. V shed 9 bases and J 7 bases; nucleotides not matched to a gene: 6. Looked up from germline, CDR1 is LNHDA and CDR2 is SQIVND (reference sequence). This CDR3 is 13 amino acids long. The chain's CDR3 is CASRTGGIGELFF. CDR3 bases: TGTGCCAGCCGAACAGGGGGCATCGGGGAGCTGTTTTTT.

This clone was seen only once. The chain joins TRBV7-9 to TRBJ2-2, with D maybe TRBD2 (5 bases). Germline loops: CDR1 SEHNR, CDR2 FQNEAQ (reference sequence). Trimming pared 6 bases from V and 2 bases from J, leaving 10 bases between. The CDR3 extends over 14 amino acids. Here the CDR3 DNA reads TGTGCCAGCAGGGGAGCTACAAACACCGGGGAGCTGTTTTTT. Amino acid sequence: CASRGATNTGELFF.

This clone occurred once. V gene TRBV13 combines with J gene TRBJ2-5; D not resolved. The CDR3 length is 17 residues. Germline V gene lookup returns CDR1 PRHDT and CDR2 FYEKMQ (reference sequence). The V end lost 0 bases, the J end lost 2 bases, and 16 bases lay between the germline ends. This chain's CDR3 is CASSLGVGALQQETQYF. CDR3 DNA: TGTGCCAGCAGCTTAGGAGTTGGAGCACTCCAACAAGAGACCCAGTACTTC.

The CDR3 DNA reads TGTGCCAGCTCACCACTTTCTTACGGGGACACTGAAGCTTTCTTT. Its translation is CASSPLSYGDTEAFF. The rearrangement joins TRBV18 to TRBJ1-1; D is unresolved. V gave up 1 base and J gave up 3 bases, with 12 bases separating them. CDR1 and CDR2 (germline): KGHSH, LQKENI. The CDR3 runs to 15 residues.

The chain couples TRBV5-1 to TRBJ2-7, with TRBD1 matching 9 bases. The V segment lost 0 bases and the J segment 0 bases; nucleotides outside the gene matches: 10. The CDR3 is made up of 18 amino acids. CDR1 and CDR2 (germline): SGHRS, YFSETQ. This CDR3 is CASSLGLSLTGGSYEQYF. CDR3 DNA sequence: TGCGCCAGCAGCTTGGGACTATCATTGACAGGGGGCTCCTACGAGCAGTACTTC.

The rearrangement links TRBV28 to TRBJ2-7, with D hard to call. CDR3 size: 12 residues. The germline V gene encodes CDR1 MDHEN and CDR2 SYDVKM. V lost 3 bases to trimming and J lost 4 bases, with 7 bases between them. CDR3 nucleotide sequence: TGTGCCAGCAGTTTCTCTGTTTACGAGCAGTACGTC. Its translation is CASSFSVYEQYV.